This T cell receptor beta chain derives from a study of T cell repertoires in cytomegalovirus infection. MiXCR, run by TCRdb on the reads, gives a single entry per CDR3 protein. The table lists around 530,000 distinct CDR3 sequences, approximately 16% of them singletons. The sequencing sample was made of CD8+ T cells from PBMCs. The sequence derives from a human donor in good health (CMV status not recorded). Some clones in this sample may be carry-over from other donors' samples.

The CDR3 DNA follows: TGTGCCACCAGTGATCCCAGCGGTGGAAACACCATATATTTT. Protein: CATSDPSGGNTIYF. V usage is TRBV24-1 and J usage is TRBJ1-3; D call uncertain. The CDR3 contains 14 residues. Germline loops: CDR1 KGHDR, CDR2 SFDVKD. V was trimmed by 3 bases and J by 3 bases, leaving 8 bases between them.